This T cell receptor (beta chain) was sequenced for a study of CD8+ T cells in alopecia areata. Study-wide background: Tofacitinib was taken orally by treated patients, and the dose was 5 to 10 mg twice daily. Whole-study results and caveats: Under tofacitinib, numerous expanded lesional clonotypes remained detectable in scalp and blood. Besides other cells, scalp samples also yield sequences of resident alphabeta T cells from normal skin.

Comments on this clone: Its antigen is currently unknown.

The CDR3 has 15 residues. Looked up from germline, CDR1 is SGHDT and CDR2 is YYEEEE. V lost 2 bases and J 5 bases, leaving 17 bases between the germline ends. After isolation, RNA underwent reverse transcription to generate cDNA as the sequencing template. Clones were read by immunoSEQ multiplex PCR, and TCRdb kept only the in-frame ones, dropping some. The data contain about 140,000 clones, roughly 52% of them seen just once; the ten biggest clones take up less than 20%. Treatment in this sample: oral pan-JAK inhibitor, 5-10 mg twice daily. The TCR originated in a human donor with alopecia areata. The rearrangement links TRBV5-6 to TRBJ2-7, with D possibly being TRBD1 or TRBD2 (6 bases each). Here the sequenced sample was CD8+ T cells sorted from blood, taken at week 4, from a patient treated with tofacitinib. The CDR3: CASSFPGAAVHEQYF. CDR3 bases: TGTGCCAGCAGCTTCCCGGGGGCCGCCGTCCACGAGCAGTACTTC.